The present TCR beta chain was sequenced within a study of radiotherapy plus CTLA-4 blockade in lung cancer. Study in general: About 20% of patients responded objectively, and around 32% achieved disease control. Study-level results: In blood, TCR clones derived from the tumor expanded after radiotherapy plus ipilimumab. The best prediction of response reportedly came from early blood T cell clone dynamics, with interferon-beta.

Only in-frame clones appear in the TCRdb table, and some are missing; sequencing was by immunoSEQ multiplex PCR. Of about 98,000 clones in the sample, 82% were seen once. V lost 1 base, J lost 0 bases, and 8 bases lay in between. The CDR3 consists of 15 residues. In germline, CDR1 is SGHRS, CDR2 YFSETQ. This clone was seen just once. Its antigen is still unknown. This specimen was peripheral blood, taken from a patient treated with radiotherapy plus ipilimumab. The chain uses TRBV5-1 and TRBJ2-1, with D perhaps matching TRBD1 (6 bases). The clonotype comes from a human donor with non-small cell lung cancer who had a partial response to radiotherapy plus ipilimumab. As DNA, the CDR3 is TGCGCCAGCAGCTTGACAGGGTCCTCCTACAATGAGCAGTTCTTC. Translating gives CASSLTGSSYNEQFF.